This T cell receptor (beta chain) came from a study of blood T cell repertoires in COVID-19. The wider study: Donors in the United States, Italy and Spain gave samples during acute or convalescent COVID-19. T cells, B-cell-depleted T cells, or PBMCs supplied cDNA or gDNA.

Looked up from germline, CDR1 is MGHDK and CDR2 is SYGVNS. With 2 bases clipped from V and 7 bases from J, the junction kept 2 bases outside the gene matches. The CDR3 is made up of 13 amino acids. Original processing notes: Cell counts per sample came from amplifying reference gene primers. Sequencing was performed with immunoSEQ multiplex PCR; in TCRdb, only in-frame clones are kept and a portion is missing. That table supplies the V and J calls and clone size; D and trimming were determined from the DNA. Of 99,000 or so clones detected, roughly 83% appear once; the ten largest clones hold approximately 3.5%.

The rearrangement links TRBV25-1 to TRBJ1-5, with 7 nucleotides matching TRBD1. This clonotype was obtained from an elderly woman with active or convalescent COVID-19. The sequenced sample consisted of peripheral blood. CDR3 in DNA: TGTGCCAGCAGTGAAGCAGGGGGACAGCCCCAGCATTTT. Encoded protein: CASSEAGGQPQHF.